One and the same sample provided the 8 T cell receptor beta chains below, sequenced in a study of CD8+ T cells in alopecia areata. The authors extracted RNA and reverse transcribed it into cDNA as the sequencing template. The data were produced by immunoSEQ multiplex PCR, yet TCRdb's version contains in-frame clones alone and is incomplete. The sample holds 35,000 to 45,000 clones, roughly 89% seen once. Treatment meaning: oral pan-JAK inhibitor, 5-10 mg twice daily. Sequenced here: CD8+ T cells sorted from blood, sampled at week 24, from a patient treated with tofacitinib. All receptors derive from a human donor with alopecia areata.

The V and J genes are TRBV4-2 and TRBJ2-6; D not resolved. Trimming removed 1 base at V and 0 bases at J, with 10 bases between. The germline V gene encodes CDR1 LGHNA and CDR2 YNFKEQ. The CDR3 is 17 residues long. CDR3 loop: CASSQGETLSGANVLTF. The CDR3 DNA is TGTGCCAGCAGCCAAGGAGAGACACTCTCTGGGGCCAACGTCCTGACTTTC.

The chain combines TRBV6-5 with TRBJ2-1, with TRBD1 matching 10 bases. V lost 0 bases and J lost 7; bases outside the gene matches: 6. Germline V gene data show CDR1 as MNHEY and CDR2 as SVGAGI. The CDR3 is made up of 16 amino acids. CDR3 amino acids: CASSYSGDRGRNEQFF. In nucleotides, the CDR3 is TGTGCCAGCAGTTACTCAGGGGACAGGGGACGTAATGAGCAGTTCTTC.

The chain has TRBV7-9 and TRBJ1-2, with D maybe TRBD1 (6 bases). With 7 bases removed from V and 2 bases from J, the gap between germline ends came to 23 bases. The CDR3 length is 17 residues. Germline V lookup: CDR1 SEHNR, CDR2 FQNEAQ (reference sequence). This chain's CDR3 is CASTGGESGLKNYGYTF. CDR3 DNA sequence: TGTGCCAGCACGGGGGGCGAATCAGGTTTGAAAAACTATGGCTACACCTTC.

This clone is a singleton in its sample. The rearrangement uses TRBV13 and TRBJ1-3; D is unclear. Trimming left V 1 base short and J 3 bases short, with 10 bases between. Germline V gene sequence: CDR1 PRHDT, CDR2 FYEKMQ (reference sequence). CDR3 length: 15 residues. The CDR3 sequence is CASSLAGSGGNTIYF. CDR3 nucleotide sequence: TGTGCCAGCAGCTTAGCGGGGTCCGGTGGAAACACCATATATTTT.

This rearrangement joins TRBV10-2 to TRBJ2-7; 7 bases match TRBD1. The CDR3 loop spans 14 amino acids. The germline CDR1 and CDR2 sequences are WSHSY and SAAADI. V lost 10 bases and J lost 0; bases outside the gene matches: 9. The CDR3: CATNRDSLSYEQYF. The CDR3 DNA is TGCGCCACAAACCGGGACAGCCTCTCCTACGAGCAGTACTTC.

V is TRBV28 and J is TRBJ2-3; TRBD1 might be the D (6 bases). V was pared by 1 base and J by 0 bases, with 11 bases between. This CDR3 has 16 amino acids. Germline V gene data show CDR1 as MDHEN and CDR2 as SYDVKM. The CDR3 loop is CASSLYGQPSTDTQYF. Written as DNA, the CDR3 is TGTGCCAGCAGTTTATACGGACAGCCCAGCACAGATACGCAGTATTTT.

The chain has TRBV10-3 and TRBJ2-7, with D uncertain. Between the trimmed V and J ends, which lost 2 bases and 4 bases, there was a span of 3 bases. The germline CDR1 and CDR2 sequences are ENHRY and SYGVKD. The CDR3 runs 11 residues. In nucleotides, the CDR3 is TGTGCCATCAGTGAGAGGTACGAGCAGTACTTC. As protein: CAISERYEQYF.

The chain employs TRBV9 and TRBJ2-1; TRBD1 matches 7 bases. The germline V gene encodes CDR1 SGDLS and CDR2 YYNGEE. This CDR3 is built from 16 residues. Trimming removed 0 bases from V and 7 bases from J; junction bases left unmatched: 10. CDR3 sequence: CASSVALTGPGNEQFF. The CDR3 region has the DNA TGTGCCAGCAGCGTAGCCCTGACAGGGCCTGGAAATGAGCAGTTCTTC.